This record looks at one T cell receptor (beta chain) sequence and its context. As yet, its antigen is unknown. The germline V gene encodes CDR1 SEHNR and CDR2 FQNEAQ (reference sequence). The V end was cut by 4 bases, the J end by 7 bases, with 23 bases between. The CDR3 length is 16 residues. Sequencing used cDNA as its template, made by extracting RNA and reverse transcribing it. The method was immunoSEQ multiplex PCR; TCRdb's version includes in-frame clones alone and lacks a portion of them. The repertoire holds some 96,000 clones, with 50% to 75% as singletons. The sample belongs to a study of CD8+ T cells in alopecia areata. In the study overall: Treatment ran 6 to 18 months, with 6 months of follow-up afterward.

General study points: Possibly because of HLA-related factors, TCR sharing was less clear across patients than in mice.

Treatment in this sample: oral pan-JAK inhibitor, 5-10 mg twice daily. Individuals with alopecia areata gave both lesional scalp punch biopsies and peripheral blood for collection. The sequence was collected from a human donor with alopecia areata. V gene TRBV7-9 combines with J gene TRBJ2-7; perhaps TRBD2 as D (6 bases). The specimen comprised CD8+ T cells sorted from blood, sampled at week 4, from a patient treated with tofacitinib. In DNA form, the CDR3 reads TGTGCCAGCAGCTCAGTGCCCGGGACCGGTCGGGGGGAGCAGTACTTC. This sequence encodes CASSSVPGTGRGEQYF.